The entry that follows covers one T cell receptor beta chain sequence. Its antigen is not identified. Sequencing used immunoSEQ multiplex PCR; TCRdb keeps in-frame clones, though not all of them. This table has some 120,000 clones, 85% to 90% appearing once. The data are from a study of T cell responses to AZD1222 COVID-19 vaccine. The germline V gene encodes CDR1 MNHEY and CDR2 SVGAGI. V lost 5 bases to trimming and J lost 2 bases, with 16 bases between them. This CDR3 contains 15 residues. Regarding the study as a whole: Donors in the cohort were predominantly white British and more often female, and clonal diversity was possibly underestimated.

This clonotype was obtained from an adult in good health. The sequences come from peripheral blood, collected on day 0 of AZD1222 vaccination. The gene calls are TRBV6-5 and TRBJ2-7, with D possibly matching TRBD1 (6 bases). CDR3 nucleotides: TGTGCCAGCAGTAAGGGACACGGTGACCCCTACGAGCAGTACTTC. Translated: CASSKGHGDPYEQYF.